This TCR beta chain originates from a study of cytomegalovirus exposure and HLA in healthy donors. General observations from the study: Near-uniform donor sequencing depth was presumed by presence/absence analyses.

In regard to this clone: Its antigen is not known.

The PCR contained 60 Vbeta and 13 Jbeta primers. Original data processing: Among the unique TCR beta chains that a later analysis counted, about 85 million in all, roughly 11 million were shared. The data were produced by immunoSEQ multiplex PCR, yet TCRdb's version contains in-frame clones alone and is incomplete. That table gives V, J and clone size, and the DNA gave D and trimming. The sample has some 170,000 clones; 65% to 75% are singletons. The CDR3 sequence is 14 residues long. CDR1 and CDR2 from the germline V gene are LNHDA and SQIVND (reference sequence). The V gene end was trimmed by 3 bases and the J gene end by 5 bases; junction bases not matched to a gene: 7.

Material for sequencing was PBMCs. This clonotype was obtained from a human donor in good health. The chain recombines TRBV19 with TRBJ2-7; 7 bases are a match to TRBD1. CDR3 sequence: CASSITGQTDEQYF. The DNA of the CDR3 is TGTGCCAGTAGTATCACGGGACAGACGGACGAGCAGTACTTC.